This section outlines one T cell receptor (beta chain) sequence together with its context. In the study's own analysis: Reference gene primer amplification yielded estimated nucleated cell counts. TCRdb's copy holds only in-frame clones and misses some; the assay was immunoSEQ multiplex PCR. The V and J calls and clone size are taken from that table; D and trimming were inferred from the DNA. The top ten hold about 3% of the sample, which has approximately 340,000 clones, around four fifths seen once. This sample stems from a study of blood T cell repertoires in COVID-19. The overall study: The study drew acute and convalescent COVID-19 samples from the United States, Italy and Spain. T cells, B-cell-depleted T cells, or PBMCs provided the cDNA or gDNA that served as material.

Sequences were obtained from peripheral blood. The clonotype originates from a man aged 30-40 years with active or convalescent COVID-19.

CDR3 nucleotide sequence: TGTGCCAGCAAGGTGGGGCACACTGAAGCTTTCTTT. Translation gives CASKVGHTEAFF. This rearrangement joins TRBV25-1 to TRBJ1-1, with a weak D call TRBD1 (5 bases). Germline loops: CDR1 MGHDK, CDR2 SYGVNS. V shed 7 bases and J shed 3 bases, with 9 bases lying between them. The CDR3 is 12 amino acids.